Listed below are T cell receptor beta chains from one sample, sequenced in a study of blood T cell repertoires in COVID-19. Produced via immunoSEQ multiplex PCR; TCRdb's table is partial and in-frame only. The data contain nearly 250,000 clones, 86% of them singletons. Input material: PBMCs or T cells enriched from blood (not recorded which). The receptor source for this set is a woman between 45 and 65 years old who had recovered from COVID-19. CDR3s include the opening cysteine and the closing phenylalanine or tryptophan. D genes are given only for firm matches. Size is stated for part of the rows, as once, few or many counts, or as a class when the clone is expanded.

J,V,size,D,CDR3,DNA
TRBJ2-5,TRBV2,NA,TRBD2,CASSDPAGGPRETQYF,TGTGCCAGCAGTGATCCAGCGGGAGGCCCCCGGGAGACCCAGTACTTC
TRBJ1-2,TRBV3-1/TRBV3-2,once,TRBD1,CASSSQGVDYGYTF,TGTGCCAGCAGTTCCCAGGGGGTCGACTATGGCTACACCTTC
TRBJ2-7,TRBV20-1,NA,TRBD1,CSASVTTGTGSAEQYF,TGCAGTGCTAGTGTAACAACCGGGACAGGGAGTGCCGAGCAGTACTTC
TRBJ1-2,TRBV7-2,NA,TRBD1,CASSLSQGATGYTF,TGTGCCAGCAGCTTAAGTCAGGGGGCGACTGGCTACACCTTC
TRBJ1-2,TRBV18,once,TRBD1,CASSQNRDRSYGYTF,TGTGCCAGCTCACAGAATCGGGACAGGAGTTATGGCTACACCTTC
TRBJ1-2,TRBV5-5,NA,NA,CASSLNGANYGYTF,TGTGCCAGCAGCTTAAACGGAGCTAACTATGGCTACACCTTC
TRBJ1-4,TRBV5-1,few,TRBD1,CASSLGTGGWTNEKLFF,TGCGCCAGCAGCTTGGGGACAGGGGGCTGGACTAATGAAAAACTGTTTTTT
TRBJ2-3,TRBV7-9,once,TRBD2,CASSTPWTSGAATDTQYF,TGTGCCAGCAGCACCCCGTGGACTAGCGGGGCTGCCACAGATACGCAGTATTTT
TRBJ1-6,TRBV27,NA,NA,CASRAGLNSPLHF,TGTGCCTCTAGGGCAGGGCTTAATTCACCCCTCCACTTT
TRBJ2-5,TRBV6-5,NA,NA,CASSSGPTGGTQYF,TGTGCCAGCAGTTCAGGGCCCACCGGGGGGACCCAGTACTTC
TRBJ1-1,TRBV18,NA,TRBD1,CASSPLGTGANTEAFF,TGTGCCAGCTCACCACTAGGGACAGGGGCTAACACTGAAGCTTTCTTT
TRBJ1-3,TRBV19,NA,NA,CASSLYQGKFSGNTIYF,TGTGCCAGTAGTCTGTACCAGGGGAAGTTCTCTGGAAACACCATATATTTT
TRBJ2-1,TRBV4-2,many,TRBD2,CASSQDLDSGGNEQFF,TGTGCCAGCAGCCAAGATCTTGATAGCGGGGGTAATGAGCAGTTCTTC
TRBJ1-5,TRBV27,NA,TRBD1,CASSLTGGGQPQHF,TGTGCCAGCAGCCTGACAGGGGGCGGTCAGCCCCAGCATTTT
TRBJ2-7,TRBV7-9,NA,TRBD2,CASSLLSSGGTPYEQYF,TGTGCCAGCAGCTTATTGTCTAGCGGGGGCACCCCCTACGAGCAGTACTTC
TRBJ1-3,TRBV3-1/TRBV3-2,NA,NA,CASSQDVGRNTIYF,TGTGCCAGCAGCCAAGATGTCGGGAGAAACACCATATATTTT
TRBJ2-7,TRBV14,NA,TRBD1,CASSPRTGTGNYEQYF,TGTGCCAGCAGCCCACGCACCGGGACAGGGAACTACGAGCAGTACTTC
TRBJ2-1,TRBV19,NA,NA,CASGEQGSYNEQFF,TGTGCCAGTGGGGAACAGGGTTCCTACAATGAGCAGTTCTTC
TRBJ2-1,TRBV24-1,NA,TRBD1,CATSDQGGRSNEQFF,TGTGCCACCAGTGATCAAGGGGGCAGGAGCAATGAGCAGTTCTTC
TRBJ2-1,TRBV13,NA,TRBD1,CASSLGTGADYNEQFF,TGTGCCAGCAGCTTAGGCACAGGGGCCGACTACAATGAGCAGTTCTTC
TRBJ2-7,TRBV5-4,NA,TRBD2,CASNPGGNVHEQYF,TGTGCCAGCAATCCGGGGGGTAATGTCCACGAGCAGTACTTC
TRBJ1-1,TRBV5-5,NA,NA,CASSFPSLGPEAFF,TGTGCCAGCAGCTTCCCGTCCTTGGGCCCTGAAGCTTTCTTT
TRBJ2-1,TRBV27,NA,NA,CASSLSMGVLYNEQFF,TGTGCCAGCAGTTTATCGATGGGAGTACTATACAATGAGCAGTTCTTC
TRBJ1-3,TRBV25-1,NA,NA,CASSSWGDGDTIYF,TGTGCCAGCTCCTCGTGGGGGGACGGGGACACCATATATTTT
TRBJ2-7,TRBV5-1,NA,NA,CASSLGRVAYEQYF,TGCGCCAGCAGCTTGGGCAGGGTCGCCTACGAGCAGTACTTC
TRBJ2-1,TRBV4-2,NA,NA,CASSHGSSYNEQFF,TGTGCCAGCAGCCACGGGAGCTCCTACAATGAGCAGTTCTTC
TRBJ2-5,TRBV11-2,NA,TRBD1,CASSLLYDRGIRETQYF,TGTGCCAGCAGCTTATTATATGACAGGGGAATTCGAGAGACCCAGTACTTC
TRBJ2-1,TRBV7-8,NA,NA,CASSLFQGRTATEQFF,TGTGCCAGCAGCTTATTTCAGGGGCGAACCGCTACTGAGCAGTTCTTC
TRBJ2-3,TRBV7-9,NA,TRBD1,CASSSSAGTGFTDTQYF,TGTGCCAGCAGCTCATCCGCCGGGACAGGCTTCACAGATACGCAGTATTTT
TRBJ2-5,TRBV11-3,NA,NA,CASSPSMRGQETQYF,TGTGCCAGCAGCCCCAGCATGCGGGGCCAAGAGACCCAGTACTTC
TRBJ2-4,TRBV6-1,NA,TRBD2,CASSEVAGLAGGQAKNIQYF,TGTGCCAGCAGTGAAGTCGCAGGACTAGCGGGAGGCCAAGCCAAAAACATTCAGTACTTC
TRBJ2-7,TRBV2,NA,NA,CASSEELVSSYEQYF,TGTGCCAGCAGTGAAGAGTTAGTTTCGTCCTACGAGCAGTACTTC
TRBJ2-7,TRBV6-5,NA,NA,CASGRDTSYEQYF,TGTGCCAGCGGCCGGGACACCTCCTACGAGCAGTACTTC
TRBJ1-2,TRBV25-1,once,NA,CASSELADYYGYTF,TGTGCCAGCAGTGAACTCGCGGATTACTATGGCTACACCTTC
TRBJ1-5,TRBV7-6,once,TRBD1,CASSSGQGASQPQHF,TGTGCCAGCAGCTCGGGACAGGGGGCGAGTCAGCCCCAGCATTTT